These 25 T cell receptor beta chains were all obtained from the same sample, sequenced in a study of blood T cell repertoires in COVID-19. Here immunoSEQ multiplex PCR was the method, and the copy in TCRdb shows in-frame clones only, minus some. The sample includes around 300,000 clones, 85% to 90% of them seen just once. Input material: PBMCs or T cells enriched from blood (not recorded which). The origin of the receptors is a woman aged 18-30 years who had recovered from COVID-19.

V is TRBV19 and J is TRBJ2-2; D gene ambiguous. V gave up 4 bases and J gave up 0 bases, with 9 bases separating them. The CDR3 contains 15 residues. Germline CDR1 and CDR2: LNHDA and SQIVND (reference sequence). Written as DNA, the CDR3 is TGTGCCAGTAGTACAGACGGTTCGAACACCGGGGAGCTGTTTTTT. Encoded protein: CASSTDGSNTGELFF. The complete variable domain, with remaining parts taken from reference TRBV19 and TRBJ2-2, reads DGGITQSPKYLFRKEGQNVTLSCEQNLNHDAMYWYRQDPGQGLRLIYYSQIVNDFQKGDIAEGYSVSREKKESFPLTVTSAQKNPTAFYLCASSTDGSNTGELFFGEGSRLTVL.

The chain uses TRBV29-1 and TRBJ1-2, with D possibly being TRBD1 (5 bases). Per the germline V gene, CDR1 is SQVTM and CDR2 is ANQGSEA. Trimming took off 5 bases at V and 8 bases at J, with 27 bases between the two ends. This CDR3 has 16 residues. CDR3 in amino acids: CSVPSGTRSWRVGYTF. The CDR3 DNA reads as TGCAGCGTTCCCAGCGGGACCCGCTCGTGGAGGGTCGGCTACACCTTC.

The sample holds one count of this clone. The chain carries TRBV6-5 and TRBJ1-1; D ambiguous. V was cut by 6 bases and J by 6 bases, with 14 bases left in between. Germline loops: CDR1 MNHEY, CDR2 SVGAGI. The CDR3 contains 13 residues. The CDR3 region has the DNA TGTGCCAGCAGCTCTGCCCGAGGCGCTGAAGCTTTCTTT. Protein product: CASSSARGAEAFF.

The chain uses TRBV5-6 and TRBJ1-2; a weak D match, TRBD1 (6 bases). V gave up 0 bases and J gave up 7 bases, with 13 bases separating them. The CDR3 totals 14 residues. Germline CDR1 and CDR2: SGHDT and YYEEEE. CDR3 amino acids: CASSLGQGRVGYTF. The CDR3 DNA sequence: TGTGCCAGCAGCTTGGGGCAGGGGCGAGTTGGCTACACCTTC.

The chain recombines TRBV10-1 with TRBJ1-5; 7 bases match TRBD1. The V segment lost 3 bases and the J segment 0 bases; nucleotides outside the gene matches: 11. Per germline, CDR1 WNHNN and CDR2 SYGVQD (reference sequence). There are 18 residues in the CDR3. The CDR3 bases are TGCGCCAGCAGTGACCTCCTGGGACAGTTACATAGCAATCAGCCCCAGCATTTT. Encoded protein: CASSDLLGQLHSNQPQHF.

V is TRBV6-5 and J is TRBJ2-3; unclear D gene. CDR1 and CDR2 from the germline V gene are MNHEY and SVGAGI. This CDR3 has 13 amino acids. V gave up 10 bases and J gave up 2 bases, with 13 bases separating them. CDR3 sequence reads: CATLGQNTDTQYF. CDR3 bases: TGTGCCACCCTTGGGCAGAACACAGATACGCAGTATTTT.

This clone was recorded once. The CDR3 protein is CASSLEGATEAFF. CDR3 bases: TGCGCCAGCAGCTTGGAGGGGGCGACTGAAGCTTTCTTT. The chain couples TRBV5-1 to TRBJ1-1; 7 nucleotides match TRBD1. There are 13 residues in the CDR3. From germline, CDR1 is SGHRS and CDR2 YFSETQ. V lost 0 bases and J lost 5; bases outside the gene matches: 1.

The J gene is TRBJ1-2, the V gene TRBV5-1; TRBD1 is a possible D gene (6 bases). This CDR3 spans 15 amino acids. The V end was cut by 7 bases, the J end by 7 bases, with 23 bases between. In germline, CDR1 is SGHRS, CDR2 YFSETQ. The CDR3 nucleotides are TGCGCCAGCTTCCCCGCCCCGCAGGGGACGGCTGGCTACACCTTC. This encodes CASFPAPQGTAGYTF.

The chain employs TRBV28 and TRBJ2-3, with 14 bases matching TRBD2. The germline gives CDR1 MDHEN, CDR2 SYDVKM. The J segment lost 8 bases and the V segment lost 3 bases, leaving 16 bases of the junction unmatched. The CDR3 extends over 19 amino acids. The CDR3 DNA is TGTGCCAGCAGTTTCCCGGGACTAGCGGGGGCCTCGTCGGGGATTACGCAGTATTTT. Protein product: CASSFPGLAGASSGITQYF.

This chain joins TRBV27 and TRBJ2-3; TRBD2 agrees at 9 bases. This CDR3 is built from 16 residues. The V gene end was trimmed by 3 bases and the J gene end by 3 bases; junction bases not matched to a gene: 7. The germline gives CDR1 MNHEY, CDR2 SMNVEV (reference sequence). Here the CDR3 reads CASSFDAGGLTDTQYF. CDR3 in DNA: TGTGCCAGCAGTTTCGATGCGGGGGGGCTAACAGATACGCAGTATTTT.

The gene calls are TRBV5-1 and TRBJ2-2; 7 bases map to TRBD1. The CDR3 consists of 16 residues. The V gene end was trimmed by 5 bases and the J gene end by 5 bases; junction bases not matched to a gene: 12. Looked up from germline, CDR1 is SGHRS and CDR2 is YFSETQ. CDR3 loop: CASSGPGQANTGELFF. The CDR3, as DNA: TGCGCCAGCAGTGGGCCAGGACAGGCAAATACCGGGGAGCTGTTTTTT.

The rearrangement joins TRBV10-3 to TRBJ2-7; D not certain. From germline, CDR1 is ENHRY and CDR2 SYGVKD. Trimming shortened V by 0 bases and J by 2 bases, and 8 bases separated the two germline ends. The CDR3 runs to 14 residues. As DNA, the CDR3 is TGTGCCATCAGTGAGTCGACTCTACCCTACGAGCAGTACTTC. Its protein is CAISESTLPYEQYF.

V usage is TRBV3-1 (or the pseudogene TRBV3-2) and J usage is TRBJ2-3; D perhaps matches TRBD2 (5 bases). Germline assignment: CDR1 LGHDT and CDR2 YNNKEL (reference sequence). There are 13 residues in the CDR3. V was cut by 4 bases and J by 8 bases, with 13 bases left in between. CDR3 loop: CASSPGRGGTQYF. In DNA form, the CDR3 reads TGTGCCAGCAGCCCGGGGAGAGGAGGTACGCAGTATTTT.

CDR3 protein: CASSLSTSGGSSDTQYF. CDR3 DNA sequence: TGCGCCAGCAGCTTGAGTACTAGCGGGGGTAGTTCAGATACGCAGTATTTT. The V gene is TRBV5-1, the J gene TRBJ2-3, with 11 bases aligning to TRBD2. CDR3 length: 17 amino acids. Trimming took 1 base from V and 4 from J; bases not matched to a gene: 8. Germline values: CDR1 SGHRS, CDR2 YFSETQ.

This sequence joins TRBV5-1 and TRBJ2-5; 8 bases line up with TRBD1. CDR3 length: 20 amino acids. Trimming removed 0 bases from V and 3 bases from J; junction bases left unmatched: 19. CDR1 and CDR2 from the germline V gene are SGHRS and YFSETQ. The CDR3 here is CASSLVGLLGQGVWEETQYF. DNA for the CDR3: TGCGCCAGCAGCTTGGTGGGGCTTCTCGGACAGGGAGTTTGGGAAGAGACCCAGTACTTC.

CDR3 in amino acids: CATQGEGGYTF. The DNA for the CDR3 is TGTGCCACCCAGGGGGAAGGTGGCTACACCTTC. The V call is TRBV2, the J call TRBJ1-2, with 7 bases fitting TRBD1. CDR1 is SNHLY and CDR2 is FYNNEI in the germline V gene. J was trimmed by 7 bases and V by 10 bases; bases with no gene match: 6. This CDR3 contains 11 residues.

CDR3 in DNA: TGTGCCAGCAGCTTAGAGTTGGGGGCGGCCAAGCAGTACTTC. It translates to CASSLELGAAKQYF. The gene calls are TRBV7-9 and TRBJ2-7, with D possibly matching TRBD1 (6 bases). V gave up 1 base and J gave up 8 bases, with 15 bases separating them. Looked up from germline, CDR1 is SEHNR and CDR2 is FQNEAQ (reference sequence). This CDR3 spans 14 amino acids.

To note about this clone: The junction and the germline gene differ at one end; a read error may be behind it. The chain couples TRBV2 to TRBJ2-5; 7 bases map to TRBD1. Germline lookup yields CDR1 SNHLY and CDR2 FYNNEI. CDR3 length: 15 amino acids. In DNA form, the CDR3 reads TGTGCCAGCAGGGAAGAGACAGGGCGGGCAGAGACCCAGTACTTC. This sequence encodes CASREETGRAETQYF.

This sequence joins TRBV5-1 and TRBJ1-6; 7 nucleotides line up with TRBD1. With V trimmed by 1 base and J by 10 bases, 8 bases remained unmatched. CDR3 length: 15 amino acids. Looked up from germline, CDR1 is SGHRS and CDR2 is YFSETQ. The CDR3 loop reads CASSLLVTGFSPLHF. CDR3 coding DNA: TGCGCCAGCAGCTTGTTGGTGACAGGGTTCTCACCCCTCCACTTT. The full variable domain, completed using reference TRBV5-1 and TRBJ1-6, is KAGVTQTPRYLIKTRGQQVTLSCSPISGHRSVSWYQQTPGQGLQFLFEYFSETQRNKGNFPGRFSGRQFSNSRSEMNVSTLELGDSALYLCASSLLVTGFSPLHFGNGTRLTVT.

This clone showed up just once. This chain uses TRBV2 with TRBJ1-4, with TRBD1 matching 12 bases. With V trimmed by 4 bases and J by 0 bases, 12 bases remained unmatched. Germline CDR1 SNHLY, CDR2 FYNNEI. The CDR3 consists of 20 residues. DNA for the CDR3: TGTGCCAGCAGTGGGATGCTGGGACAGGGGGCTGTGCCAACTAATGAAAAACTGTTTTTT. It yields the protein CASSGMLGQGAVPTNEKLFF.

The chain joins TRBV5-1 to TRBJ2-7, with TRBD2 matching over 15 bases. The CDR3 spans 17 residues. CDR1 and CDR2 (germline): SGHRS, YFSETQ. Trimming at V came to 3 bases and at J to 4 bases, leaving 8 bases not matched to a gene. CDR3 coding DNA: TGCGCCAGCAGCTGGACTAGCGGGGGGGCCTCTCTGTACGAGCAGTACTTC. Translating it yields CASSWTSGGASLYEQYF.

The rearrangement joins TRBV10-3 to TRBJ1-1; D is ambiguous. Deletions cut 4 bases from V and 14 bases from J, with 17 bases between. Germline V CDR1 and CDR2: ENHRY, SYGVKD. The CDR3 sequence is 12 residues long. The CDR3 DNA sequence: TGTGCCATCAGTGCCCCCGGGGAAATCGCGTTCTTT. It yields the protein CAISAPGEIAFF.

The chain has TRBV19 and TRBJ1-2; 7 bases match TRBD1. CDR3 length equals 15 residues. Germline CDR1 and CDR2: LNHDA and SQIVND (reference sequence). V was clipped by 1 base and J by 4 bases; unmatched bases: 6. For the CDR3, the DNA is TGTGCCAGTAGTATAGGGGGACAGCGATTCTATGGCTACACCTTC. Translation gives CASSIGGQRFYGYTF.

This chain links TRBV5-3 with TRBJ1-6, with D possibly TRBD1 on 6 matching bases. TRBV5-3 is filed as an ORF, its function uncertain. CDR3 length: 15 amino acids. The V and J ends lost 4 bases and 8 bases respectively, with 16 bases between them. As DNA, the CDR3 is TGTGCCAGAAGCCTAACTGGGACAACTGATTCACCCCTCCACTTT. As protein: CARSLTGTTDSPLHF.

This clone was counted a single time. V gene TRBV27 combines with J gene TRBJ2-1; TRBD2 agrees at 12 bases. The junction had 7 bases not matched to a gene; V was cut back by 4 bases and J by 9 bases. Germline V gene sequence: CDR1 MNHEY, CDR2 SMNVEV (reference sequence). The length of the CDR3 is 15 residues. The CDR3 nucleotides are TGTGCCAGCAGTTCGCTAGCGGGGGGGCTTGTTGAGCAGTTCTTC. Protein: CASSSLAGGLVEQFF.